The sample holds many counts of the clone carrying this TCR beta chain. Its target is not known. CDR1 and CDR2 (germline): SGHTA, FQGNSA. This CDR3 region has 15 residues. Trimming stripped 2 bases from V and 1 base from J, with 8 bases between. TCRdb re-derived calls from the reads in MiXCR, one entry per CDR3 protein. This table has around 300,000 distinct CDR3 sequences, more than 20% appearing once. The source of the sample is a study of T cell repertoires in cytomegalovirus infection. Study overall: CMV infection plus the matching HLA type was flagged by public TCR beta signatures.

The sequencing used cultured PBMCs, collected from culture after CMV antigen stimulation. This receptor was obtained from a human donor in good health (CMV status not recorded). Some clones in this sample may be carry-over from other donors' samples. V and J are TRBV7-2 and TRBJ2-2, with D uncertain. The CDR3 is CASSLRNQNTGELFF. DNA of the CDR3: TGTGCCAGCAGCTTAAGGAACCAGAACACCGGGGAGCTGTTTTTT.